This T cell receptor beta chain came from a study of CD8 T cells in Susac syndrome. The table lists this clonotype with a count of one. This CDR3 comprises 14 residues. Losses at the gene ends were 7 bases for V and 5 bases for J; bases not matched to a gene: 8. Germline V CDR1 and CDR2: MNHEY, SMNVEV (reference sequence). Reverse transcription used about 0.45 to 1 ug RNA and random hexamers. One entry per CDR3 protein, called by TCRdb with MiXCR from the immunoSEQ multiplex PCR reads. The sample consists of about 200,000 distinct CDR3 sequences, 90% to 95% of them appearing once. The TCR originated in a human donor with multiple sclerosis. This chain connects TRBV27 to TRBJ1-5; 7 positions match TRBD1. Sequencing was performed on CD4+ T cells from PBMCs. The CDR3 bases are TGTGCCAGCAAGGAGGGGGCATGGGATCAGCCCCAGCATTTT. This sequence encodes CASKEGAWDQPQHF.